This T cell receptor beta chain was recorded in a study of blood T cell repertoires in COVID-19. This CDR3 comprises 17 residues. V lost 4 bases and J lost 2, with 18 bases in between. Germline values: CDR1 MNHEY, CDR2 SMNVEV (reference sequence). Profiled with immunoSEQ multiplex PCR; TCRdb holds only in-frame clones, not every one. The table includes around 130,000 clones, 70% to 85% detected once. This TCR came from a woman aged 60 to 75 with acute or convalescent COVID-19. V is TRBV27 and J is TRBJ1-3; D is possibly TRBD1 (6 bases). The sequenced material came from peripheral blood. CDR3 residues: CASSSTLGGAAGNTIYF. CDR3 sequence (DNA): TGTGCCAGCAGTTCCACATTGGGGGGGGCCGCTGGAAACACCATATATTTT.